This entry describes one T cell receptor (beta chain). Its antigen is still unknown. The sample is drawn from a study of blood T cells in healthy people across ages. General study findings and limits: Diversity estimates drawn from one million T cells were deemed underestimates.

A second PCR, run for about 6 to 12 cycles, used a sample-barcoded 5' primer plus a J-beta primer mix. MiXCR, run by TCRdb on the 5' RACE reads, gives a single entry per CDR3 protein. The profile covers roughly 1,800,000 distinct CDR3 sequences, with 40% to 55% appearing a single time and around 2.1% taken by the ten largest. This receptor was taken from a woman between 40 and 55 years old in good health. Input material: blood.

The CDR3: CASSPGVIGETQYF. DNA of the CDR3: TGTGCCAGCAGTCCAGGGGTGATAGGGGAGACCCAGTACTTC. V is TRBV6-2 or TRBV6-3 and J is TRBJ2-5; perhaps TRBD1 as D (6 bases). The CDR3 is 14 residues long. CDR1 MNHEY and CDR2 SVGEGT come from the germline V gene. The V end lost 5 bases, the J end lost 5 bases, and 15 bases lay between the germline ends.